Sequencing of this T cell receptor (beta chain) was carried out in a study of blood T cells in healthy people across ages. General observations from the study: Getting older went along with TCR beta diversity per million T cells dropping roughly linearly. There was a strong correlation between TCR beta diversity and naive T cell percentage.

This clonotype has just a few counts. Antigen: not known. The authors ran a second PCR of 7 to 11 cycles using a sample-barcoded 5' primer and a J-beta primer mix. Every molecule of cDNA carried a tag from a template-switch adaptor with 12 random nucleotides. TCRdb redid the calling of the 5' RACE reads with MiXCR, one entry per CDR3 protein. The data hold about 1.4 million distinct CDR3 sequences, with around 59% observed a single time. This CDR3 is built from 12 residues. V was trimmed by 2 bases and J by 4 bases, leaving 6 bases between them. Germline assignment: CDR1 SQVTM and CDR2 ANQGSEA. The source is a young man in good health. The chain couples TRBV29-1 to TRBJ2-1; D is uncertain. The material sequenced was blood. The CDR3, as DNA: TGCAGCGTTGAACCCAGGTACAATGAGCAGTTCTTC. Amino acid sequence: CSVEPRYNEQFF.